This T cell receptor (beta chain) appears in the sequencing data of a study of blood T cell repertoires in COVID-19. Profiled with immunoSEQ multiplex PCR; TCRdb holds only in-frame clones, not every one. The table shows approximately 150,000 clones, with over 80% occurring only once. Germline lookup yields CDR1 SGHDN and CDR2 FVKESK. Trimming removed 0 bases from V and 3 bases from J, with 14 bases in between. The CDR3 consists of 16 residues. The clonotype comes from a woman between 45 and 65 years old with acute or convalescent COVID-19. The specimen sequenced was peripheral blood. The chain joins TRBV14 to TRBJ1-1; tentative D call: TRBD1 (5 bases). CDR3 coding DNA: TGTGCCAGCAGCCAAGAACTAAGGGGATGGGACACTGAAGCTTTCTTT. Protein sequence: CASSQELRGWDTEAFF.